This T cell receptor (beta chain) is from a study of a mutant IDH1 vaccine in newly diagnosed glioma (dated by TCRdb to the early 2020s). At the level of the whole study: Vaccination started 4-6 weeks after radiotherapy alone, or was given together with temozolomide cycles in the groups whose treatment included chemotherapy. Of the 32 patients who were treated, about 62% were male and around 40% were female, and the mean age was around 40 years. The week-35 safety follow-up was designated visit V12, and the week-47 end of study was designated visit V13. For exploratory analyses, about two dozen treated patients had longitudinal TCRB deep sequencing done wherever samples were available. Prior to enrollment, standard therapy consisting of radiotherapy alone, temozolomide alone, or radiochemotherapy with temozolomide had been administered to patients, with the combination being received by most patients. Six visits were used for peripheral blood collection: V03 (baseline), V05, V07, V10, V12 and V13.

From a lookup of the germline V gene, CDR1 and CDR2 are SQVTM and ANQGSEA. Relative to germline, V is 7 bases shorter and J is 4 bases shorter, with 12 bases between their ends. The CDR3, from cysteine to phenylalanine, totals 12 residues. Solely the CDR3 DNA is kept, with 36 bases framed from the first base. To note about this clone: Its target antigen remains unknown. Base qualities are not recorded, but no much larger clone differs from it by a single base.

Here is what the overall study found, with its caveats: Immune responses induced by the vaccine were seen in roughly 92% of patients across multiple MHC alleles. It was noted by the authors that analyses of patient blood samples could not be reproduced owing to sample limitations. Pseudoprogression appeared unrelated to alterations in the top peripheral T cell clonotypes detected by TCRB sequencing. Availability determined which PBMC samples were chosen for TCRB deep sequencing.

This specimen's time point label, interpreted: week 47, end of study. Every vaccine dose consisted of 300 ug of a 20-mer mutant IDH1 peptide in Montanide, administered subcutaneously together with topical imiquimod. Across visits V03 through V10, patients got a total of eight vaccinations, given in weeks 1, 3, 5, 7, 11, 15, 19 and 23. Newly diagnosed WHO grade 3 or 4 IDH1-mutant astrocytomas showing loss of nuclear ATRX were present in the donors. The samples were drawn from NOA16, a multicentre, single-arm, open-label phase I trial in Germany that tested a mutant IDH1 peptide vaccine in humans for the first time. Genomic DNA for TCRB sequencing was extracted from EDTA blood using the DNeasy Blood and Tissue Kit. The library was obtained by the immunoSEQ multiplex PCR assay. Rearranged TCR beta chain sequences were amplified with the hsTCRB Kit following the manufacturer's protocol. Sequencing of TCRB libraries was carried out on an Illumina MiSeq. On the authors' methods: The proprietary platform of the kit vendor was used for demultiplexing, trimming and gene mapping. Held by TCRdb, this immuneACCESS table contains in-frame sequences only and omits some clones. Under half of the omission traces to an unresolved V gene where checked; the cause of the rest is unknown. The DNA was the basis for D and trimming; V, J and clone size are from that table. This sample comprises 20,000 to 30,000 clones, around 80% of them detected only once. The top ten clones comprise about 4% of the sample.

This sample comprised PBMCs, obtained from a glioma patient whose treatment included an IDH1 peptide vaccine. This chain is built from TRBV29-1 and TRBJ2-3; no confident D gene assignment can be made. The TCR was taken from a man in his forties with glioma. Some clones in this sample may be carry-over from other donors' samples. The nucleotide sequence is TGCAGCGCCGCGGTACCCCCAGATACGCAGTATTTT. This sequence encodes CSAAVPPDTQYF.